The clone carrying this TCR beta chain was seen repeatedly, ten times or more. This record belongs to a study of breast tumors, draining lymph nodes, adjacent tissues. The CDR3 covers 14 residues. Germline V gives CDR1 LNHNV, CDR2 YYDKDF (reference sequence). The V gene end was trimmed by 3 bases and the J gene end by 9 bases; junction bases not matched to a gene: 9. Samples came from axillary lymph nodes draining the breast cancer. TCRdb reprocessed the multiplex PCR reads via MiXCR and lists one record per CDR3 protein. The sample lists 150,000 to 200,000 distinct CDR3 sequences, 33% seen once, with over 3.5% in the top ten.

The sample taken for sequencing was axillary lymph node tissue. V is TRBV15 and J is TRBJ2-5; the match to TRBD1 covers 8 bases. This receptor was identified in a female donor with breast cancer. Some clones in this sample may be carry-over from other donors' samples. CDR3 residues: CATSRRTGSRAQYF. In DNA form, the CDR3 reads TGTGCCACCAGCAGGCGGACAGGGTCAAGGGCCCAGTACTTC.